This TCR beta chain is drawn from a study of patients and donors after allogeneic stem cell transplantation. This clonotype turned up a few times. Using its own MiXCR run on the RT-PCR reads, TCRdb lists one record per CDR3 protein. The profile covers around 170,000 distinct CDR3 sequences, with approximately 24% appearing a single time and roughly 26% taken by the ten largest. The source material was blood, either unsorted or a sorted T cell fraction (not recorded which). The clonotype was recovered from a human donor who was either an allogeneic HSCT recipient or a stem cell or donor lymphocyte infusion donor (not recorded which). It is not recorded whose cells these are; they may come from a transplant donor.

For the CDR3, the DNA is TGCGCCAGCAGCCCAGCGGTGGCGGGCACAGATACGCAGTATTTT. Translation: CASSPAVAGTDTQYF. V and J are TRBV5-1 and TRBJ2-3; weak D call: TRBD2 (5 bases). The V gene lost 4 bases and the J gene lost 1 base, with 13 bases spanning the gap. CDR1 and CDR2 from the germline V gene are SGHRS and YFSETQ. The CDR3 extends over 15 amino acids.